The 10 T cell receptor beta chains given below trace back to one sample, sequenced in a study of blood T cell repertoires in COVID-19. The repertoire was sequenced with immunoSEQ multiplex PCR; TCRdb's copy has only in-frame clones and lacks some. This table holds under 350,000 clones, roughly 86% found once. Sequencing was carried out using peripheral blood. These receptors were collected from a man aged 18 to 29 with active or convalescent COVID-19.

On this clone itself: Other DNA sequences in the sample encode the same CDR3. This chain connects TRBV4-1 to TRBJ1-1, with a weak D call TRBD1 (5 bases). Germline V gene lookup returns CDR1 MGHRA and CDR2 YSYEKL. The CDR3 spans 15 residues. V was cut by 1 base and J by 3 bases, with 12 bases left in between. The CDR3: CASSQAGGLDTEAFF. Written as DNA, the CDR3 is TGCGCCAGCAGCCAAGCGGGGGGTTTGGACACTGAAGCTTTCTTT.

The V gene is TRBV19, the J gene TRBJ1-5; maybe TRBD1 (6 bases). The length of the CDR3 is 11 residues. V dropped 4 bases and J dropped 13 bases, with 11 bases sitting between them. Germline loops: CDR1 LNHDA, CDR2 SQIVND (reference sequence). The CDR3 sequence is CASSKTGHQHF. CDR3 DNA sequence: TGTGCCAGTAGTAAAACAGGGCATCAGCATTTT.

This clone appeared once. The CDR3 region is CASSQAAGQTNTEAFF. CDR3 in DNA: TGTGCCAGCAGCCAAGCGGCGGGACAGACGAACACTGAAGCTTTCTTT. V gene TRBV4-2 combines with J gene TRBJ1-1, with 7 bases lining up with TRBD1. Germline V gives CDR1 LGHNA, CDR2 YNFKEQ. J lost 1 base, V lost 1 base, and 6 bases had no gene match. This CDR3 spans 16 amino acids.

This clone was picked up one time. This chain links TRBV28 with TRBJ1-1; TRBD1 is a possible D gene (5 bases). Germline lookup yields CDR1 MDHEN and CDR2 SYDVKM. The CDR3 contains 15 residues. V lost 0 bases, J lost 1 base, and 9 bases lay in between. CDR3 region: CASSLWRRGNTEAFF. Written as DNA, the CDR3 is TGTGCCAGCAGTTTATGGCGGAGGGGGAACACTGAAGCTTTCTTT.

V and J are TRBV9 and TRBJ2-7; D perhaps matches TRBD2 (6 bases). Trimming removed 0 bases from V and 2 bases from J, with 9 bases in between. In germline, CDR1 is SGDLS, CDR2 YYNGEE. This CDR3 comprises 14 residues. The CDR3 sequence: CASSVGAGTYEQYF. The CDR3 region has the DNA TGTGCCAGCAGCGTAGGGGCGGGAACCTACGAGCAGTACTTC.

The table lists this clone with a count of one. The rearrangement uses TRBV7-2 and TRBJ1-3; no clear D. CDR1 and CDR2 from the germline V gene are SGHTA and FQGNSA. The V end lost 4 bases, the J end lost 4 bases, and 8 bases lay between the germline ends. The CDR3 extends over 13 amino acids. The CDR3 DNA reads TGTGCCAGCAGCTCCCTAAACGGAAACACCATATATTTT. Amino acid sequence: CASSSLNGNTIYF.

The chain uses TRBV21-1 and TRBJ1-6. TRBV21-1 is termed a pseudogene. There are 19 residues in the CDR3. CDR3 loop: CASSKALSSWGGWNSPLHF. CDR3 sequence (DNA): TGTGCCAGCAGCAAAGCGCTTAGTTCCTGGGGAGGCTGGAATTCACCCCTCCACTTT.

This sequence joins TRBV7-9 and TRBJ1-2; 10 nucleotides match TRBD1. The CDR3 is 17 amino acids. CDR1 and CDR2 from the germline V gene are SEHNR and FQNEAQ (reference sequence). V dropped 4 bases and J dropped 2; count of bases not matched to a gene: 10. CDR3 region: CASSSWGTGVKNYGYTF. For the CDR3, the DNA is TGTGCCAGCAGCTCCTGGGGGACAGGGGTTAAGAACTATGGCTACACCTTC.

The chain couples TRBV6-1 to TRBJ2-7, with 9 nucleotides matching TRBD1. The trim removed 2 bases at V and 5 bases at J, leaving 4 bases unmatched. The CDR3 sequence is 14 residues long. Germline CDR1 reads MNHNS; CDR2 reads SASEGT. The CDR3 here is CASSEWDRVDEQYF. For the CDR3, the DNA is TGTGCCAGCAGTGAATGGGACAGGGTCGACGAGCAGTACTTC.

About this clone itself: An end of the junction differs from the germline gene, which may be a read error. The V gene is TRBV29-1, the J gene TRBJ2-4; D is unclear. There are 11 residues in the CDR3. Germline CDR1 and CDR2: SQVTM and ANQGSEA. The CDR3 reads CSVVFSRGLLF. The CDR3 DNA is TGCAGCGTTGTGTTCTCCCGCGGCCTCCTATTC.